This paragraph covers one T cell receptor beta chain sequence. Per germline, CDR1 MNHEY and CDR2 SMNVEV (reference sequence). The J segment lost 6 bases and the V segment lost 7 bases, leaving 6 bases of the junction unmatched. The CDR3 has 14 residues. The sample comes from a study of cytomegalovirus exposure and HLA in healthy donors. Amplification used 60 Vbeta primers and 13 Jbeta primers. TCRdb's table, derived via immunoSEQ multiplex PCR, lists solely in-frame clones and lacks some. In all, the sample yields just over 200,000 clones. The sequenced sample consisted of PBMCs. The sequence was obtained from a girl aged 2 to 9 in good health and CMV-seropositive. The chain couples TRBV27 to TRBJ2-3; TRBD1 matches at 11 bases. The CDR3 sequence: CASTGQGDRDTQYF. The DNA for the CDR3 is TGTGCCAGCACGGGACAGGGGGATCGGGATACGCAGTATTTT.